This T cell receptor (beta chain) was identified in a study of molecular identifiers for immune sequencing clone quantification (dated 2018 in TCRdb). Context from the whole study: In a replicate experiment, RNA from 20,000 or 100,000 naive CD8 T cells was split into five aliquots, four of which were sequenced. This methods study used CD8 T cells to benchmark TCR RNA copy counting and molecular-identifier clustering-based TCR repertoire sequencing (MIDCIRS). Broad study findings and their caveats: When barcode sub-clustering was not used, chimeric consensus sequences inflated TCR diversity, with chimeras reaching as high as 47%. Even against a background of 800,000 to 1,000,000 naive CD8 T cells, spiked-in Jurkat TCR RNA amounting to a single cell's worth was reported to be detectable. In CMV-specific effector cells, clones with more than 20 RNA copies accounted for over 97% of molecules, whereas in naive cells such clones accounted for under 1%. The sizes of highly expanded clones could end up underestimated when identical TCR molecules share a barcode. Naive libraries contained spiked-in Jurkat TCR RNA (approximately nine copies' worth), which is not part of the donor repertoire. Modeling indicated approximately 2.7 TCR RNA copies recovered per cell, compared with around 9.8 by digital PCR, which implies a capture efficiency of approximately 30%.

This clonotype was seen many times. Its recognized antigen is unknown. No per-base quality is available; no much larger clone lies one base away. Libraries of naive CD8 T cells were generated from roughly 20,000 to 1,000,000 sorted cells, with 10%, 30% or 50% of the purified RNA used. Naive CD8 T cells, defined as CD8+CD4-CCR7+CD45RA+, were FACS-sorted into RLT Plus buffer on a BD FACSAria II. Detection sensitivity was tested by spiking Jurkat RNA equal to approximately 9 TCR copies' worth into samples containing about 17,000-1,000,000 naive CD8 T cells. Enrichment of CD8 T cells was done with RosetteSep CD8+ T Cell Enrichment Cocktail plus Ficoll-Paque, and ACK red cell lysis came afterward. The library was built by means of PCR. TCRdb names Illumina HiSeq 4000 as the instrument used. Preparation of bulk TCR libraries followed a previously described approach, with the TCR primers listed in Table S5. The Qiagen AllPrep DNA/RNA kit was used to purify total RNA. Before any analysis, reads coming from multiple sequencing runs of the same library were combined into one pool. The original methods were these. Reads were retained only if their TCR constant sequence matched exactly, and those retained reads were trimmed to 150 nt and grouped according to their 12-nt molecular barcodes. Reads inside each barcode group were sub-clustered using a 15% Levenshtein threshold, and a quality-weighted consensus sequence was constructed for each RNA molecule. Non-functional sequences were excluded, and lower-count sequences lying one edit away from another sequence were also excluded. On the basis of fitting two negative binomial distributions, barcode sub-clusters with fewer than 20% of the maximum read count were discarded. Using fastp at Q25 and MiXCR, TCRdb reprocessed the public reads and kept productive beta chains. Each entry merges the rows of one CDR3 protein and shows their most common DNA and genes. These V and J calls derive from TCRdb rather than the authors' analysis. Here the sample has about 54,000 distinct CDR3 sequences; 20% to 25% occur a single time. The ten largest clones take up around 2% of the sample.

Including cysteine and phenylalanine, the CDR3 has 15 amino acids. The read is trimmed to its CDR3 DNA, 45 bases read in frame from base 1. Relative to germline, V is missing 2 bases and J is missing 2 bases, with 4 bases of the junction outside any gene match. Reading the germline V gene gives CDR1 SGHRS and CDR2 YFSETQ. The chain is assembled from TRBV5-1 and TRBJ2-3; 8 of the junction bases match TRBD2. The clonotype was recovered from a human donor in good health. Some libraries in this study had Jurkat cell RNA spiked in. The sequenced material came from naive CD8+ T cells from blood, with Jurkat cell RNA spiked in. Explained via the paper, the cell subset or site label denotes: FACS-sorted CD8+CD4-CCR7+CD45RA+ naive T cells. The nucleotide sequence reads as follows: TGCGCCAGCAGCTTTCTGACTAGCGTCACAGATACGCAGTATTTT. This encodes CASSFLTSVTDTQYF.